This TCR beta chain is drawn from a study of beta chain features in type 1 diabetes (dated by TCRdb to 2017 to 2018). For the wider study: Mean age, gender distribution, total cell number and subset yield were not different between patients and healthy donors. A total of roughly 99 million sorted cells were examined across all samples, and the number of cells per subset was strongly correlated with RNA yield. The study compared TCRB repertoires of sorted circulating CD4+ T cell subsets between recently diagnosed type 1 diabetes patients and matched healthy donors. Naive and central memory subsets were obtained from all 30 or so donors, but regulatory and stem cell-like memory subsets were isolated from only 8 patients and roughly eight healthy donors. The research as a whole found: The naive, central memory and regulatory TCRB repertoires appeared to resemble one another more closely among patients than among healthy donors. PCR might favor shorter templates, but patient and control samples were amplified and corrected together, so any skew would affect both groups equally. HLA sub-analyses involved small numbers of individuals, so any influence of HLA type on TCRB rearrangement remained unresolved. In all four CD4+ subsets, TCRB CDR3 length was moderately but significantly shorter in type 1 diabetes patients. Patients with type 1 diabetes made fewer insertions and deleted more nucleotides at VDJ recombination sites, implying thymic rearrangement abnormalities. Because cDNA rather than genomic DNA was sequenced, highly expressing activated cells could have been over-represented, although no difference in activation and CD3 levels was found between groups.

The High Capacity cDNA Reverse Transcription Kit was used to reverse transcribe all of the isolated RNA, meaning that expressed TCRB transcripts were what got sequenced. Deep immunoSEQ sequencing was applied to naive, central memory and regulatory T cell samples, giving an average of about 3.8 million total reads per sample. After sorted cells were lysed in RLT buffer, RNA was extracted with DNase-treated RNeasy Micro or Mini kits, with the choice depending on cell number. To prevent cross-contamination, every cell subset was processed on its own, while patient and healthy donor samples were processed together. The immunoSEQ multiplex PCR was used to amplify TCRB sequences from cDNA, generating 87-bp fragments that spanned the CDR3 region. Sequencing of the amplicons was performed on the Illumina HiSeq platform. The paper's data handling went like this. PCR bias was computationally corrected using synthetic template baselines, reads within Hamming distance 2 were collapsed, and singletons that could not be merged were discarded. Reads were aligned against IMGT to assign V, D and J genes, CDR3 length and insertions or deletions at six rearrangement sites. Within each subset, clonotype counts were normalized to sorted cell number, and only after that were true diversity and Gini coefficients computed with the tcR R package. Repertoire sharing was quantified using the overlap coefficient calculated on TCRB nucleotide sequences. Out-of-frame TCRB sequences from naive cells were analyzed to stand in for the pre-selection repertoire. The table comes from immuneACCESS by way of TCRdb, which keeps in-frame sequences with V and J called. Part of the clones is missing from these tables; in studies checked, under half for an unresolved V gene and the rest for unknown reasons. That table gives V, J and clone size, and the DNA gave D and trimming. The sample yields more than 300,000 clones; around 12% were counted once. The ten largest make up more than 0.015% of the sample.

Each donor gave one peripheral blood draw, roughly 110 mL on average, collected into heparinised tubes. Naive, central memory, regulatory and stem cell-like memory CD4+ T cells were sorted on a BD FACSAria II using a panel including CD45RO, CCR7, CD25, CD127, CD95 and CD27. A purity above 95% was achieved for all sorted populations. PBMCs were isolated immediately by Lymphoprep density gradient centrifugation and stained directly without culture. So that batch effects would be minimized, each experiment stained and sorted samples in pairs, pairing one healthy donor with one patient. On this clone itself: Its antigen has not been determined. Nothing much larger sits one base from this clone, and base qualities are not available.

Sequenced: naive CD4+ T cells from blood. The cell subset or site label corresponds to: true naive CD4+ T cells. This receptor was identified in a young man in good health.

The sequence in DNA is TGTGCCAGCAGCTTAGGGAGTGGGGCAGGGTATTACAATGAGCAGTTCTTC. This translates into CASSLGSGAGYYNEQFF. This chain joins TRBV7-2 to TRBJ2-1; the best D guess is TRBD1, with 5 bases matching. Deletion took 1 base off V and 4 bases off J, with a span of 17 bases between the germline ends. The germline V gene specifies SGHTA as CDR1 and FQGNSA as CDR2. Including cysteine and phenylalanine, the CDR3 has 17 amino acids. Only CDR3 DNA remains: 51 bases, in frame from the first base.